The 3 T cell receptor beta chains given below trace back to one sample, sequenced in a study of T cell responses to AZD1222 COVID-19 vaccine. Profiling relied on immunoSEQ multiplex PCR, and the TCRdb table lists in-frame clones only, not all of them. Among around 140,000 clones listed, approximately 90% were seen once. Here the sequenced sample was peripheral blood, taken 28 days after the second AZD1222 dose. Source of these receptors: an adult who received the AZD1222 COVID-19 vaccine.

J is TRBJ1-1 and V is TRBV7-8; tentative D call: TRBD1 (6 bases). V lost 5 bases, J lost 12 bases, and 16 bases lay in between. Germline V CDR1 and CDR2: SGHVS, FQNEAQ. The CDR3 spans 12 residues. The CDR3 bases are TGTGCCAGCAGCCCGGGGCTGGGGGCAACTTTCTTT. Translation gives CASSPGLGATFF.

The genes are TRBV7-8 and TRBJ2-1; perhaps TRBD2 as D (6 bases). V was trimmed by 0 bases and J by 5 bases, leaving 11 bases between them. The CDR3 totals 15 residues. In germline, CDR1 is SGHVS, CDR2 FQNEAQ. The CDR3 DNA is TGTGCCAGCAGCTTAGCATGGGAGCGGGACAATGAGCAGTTCTTC. It encodes CASSLAWERDNEQFF.

The chain recombines TRBV10-3 with TRBJ2-1, with TRBD1 matching 9 bases. Germline V gene data show CDR1 as ENHRY and CDR2 as SYGVKD. CDR3 length equals 16 residues. Germline trimming cut 3 bases from V and 6 bases from J; bases unmatched to any gene: 9. CDR3 residues: CAISDQQGARGNEQFF. In DNA form, the CDR3 reads TGTGCCATCAGTGATCAACAGGGGGCGCGCGGCAATGAGCAGTTCTTC.